The 18 T cell receptor beta chains listed next were all sequenced from one sample in a study of blood T cells in healthy people across ages. A second PCR of 7 to 11 cycles used a sample-barcoded 5' primer and a J-beta primer mix. TCRdb ran MiXCR on the 5' RACE reads and lists one entry per CDR3 protein. Among about 1 million distinct CDR3 sequences listed, under 45% were seen once. Sequenced sample: blood. All receptors come from a woman aged 55-69 years in good health.

This clonotype was recorded once. Since a much larger clone is just one base distant, this may be a read error. The chain carries TRBV29-1 and TRBJ2-1, with 7 bases that match TRBD2. V gave up 7 bases and J gave up 10 bases; unmatched junction bases: 7. The CDR3 is 11 residues long. Germline V gene lookup returns CDR1 SQVTM and CDR2 ANQGSEA. The CDR3 DNA follows: TGCAGCGCTGGGGGGGGTTACGAGCAGTTCTTC. Its translation is CSAGGGYEQFF.

Only a few counts were recorded for this clonotype. V and J are TRBV5-1 and TRBJ2-5, with 7 bases fitting TRBD1. Trimming removed 4 bases from V and 5 bases from J; junction bases left unmatched: 11. The CDR3 covers 15 residues. In germline, CDR1 is SGHRS, CDR2 YFSETQ. In DNA form, the CDR3 reads TGCGCCAGCAGCGCTACACAGGGGATTCTGGAGACCCAGTACTTC. It specifies CASSATQGILETQYF.

The rearrangement links TRBV30 to TRBJ2-5; D may be TRBD1 (5 bases). V dropped 0 bases and J dropped 11 bases, with 16 bases sitting between them. Germline V gene sequence: CDR1 GTSNPN, CDR2 SVGIG (reference sequence). The CDR3 is made up of 13 amino acids. CDR3 in DNA: TGTGCCTGGAGTGTTTCAGGGTCCTACAAGCAGTACTTC. Translating it yields CAWSVSGSYKQYF.

The J gene is TRBJ2-4, the V gene TRBV5-6; 7 bases fit TRBD2. The DNA end is more similar to TRBJ2-7, so the J call may be wrong. This CDR3 comprises 16 residues. CDR1 is SGHDT, CDR2 YYEEEE, per germline. CDR3 bases: TGTGCCAGCAGCTTGTCTGCGGCTAGCGGAGTTTACGAGCAGTACTTC. Amino acids: CASSLSAASGVYEQYF.

The V gene is TRBV7-2, the J gene TRBJ2-2; D remains ambiguous. Per germline, CDR1 SGHTA and CDR2 FQGNSA. The CDR3 has 15 amino acids. V was cut by 4 bases and J by 0 bases, with 9 bases left in between. CDR3 residues: CASSSRRANTGELFF. In nucleotides, the CDR3 is TGTGCCAGCAGCTCCCGACGAGCGAACACCGGGGAGCTGTTTTTT.

This CDR3 reads CSVDPGLSEQFF. In nucleotides, the CDR3 is TGCAGCGTTGATCCAGGCTTGAGTGAGCAGTTCTTC. V usage is TRBV29-1 and J usage is TRBJ2-1, with D unresolved. The V and J ends lost 3 bases and 9 bases respectively, with 12 bases between them. The CDR3 contains 12 residues. Germline V gives CDR1 SQVTM, CDR2 ANQGSEA.

The chain combines TRBV4-1 with TRBJ2-5; D unresolved. With the DNA end fitting TRBJ2-7 better, the J assignment may be wrong. In germline, CDR1 is MGHRA, CDR2 YSYEKL. This CDR3 has 13 amino acids. DNA of the CDR3: TGCGCCAGCAGCCAAGAAACGCAGTACGAGCAGTACTTC. Its protein is CASSQETQYEQYF.

The V call is TRBV20-1, the J call TRBJ2-1; 9 positions agree with TRBD2. Trimming removed 3 bases from V and 8 bases from J; junction bases left unmatched: 8. CDR3 length: 14 amino acids. Germline CDR1 reads DFQATT; CDR2 reads SNEGSKA (reference sequence). The CDR3 sequence is CSASSSGRIDEQFF. As DNA, the CDR3 is TGCAGTGCTAGTTCCAGCGGGAGGATCGATGAGCAGTTCTTC.

The V gene is TRBV2, the J gene TRBJ2-2; TRBD1 is a possible D gene (6 bases). The CDR3 consists of 16 residues. Germline CDR1 and CDR2: SNHLY and FYNNEI. Deletions cut 2 bases from V and 1 base from J, with 11 bases between. The CDR3 region has the DNA TGTGCCAGCAGTGAACAAGGACAGATGAACACCGGGGAGCTGTTTTTT. Its protein is CASSEQGQMNTGELFF.

CDR3 sequence reads: CASSPRLTSQVLRNRATQYF. As DNA, the CDR3 is TGTGCCAGCAGTCCCAGGCTGACTAGCCAAGTTTTACGCAATCGAGCGACCCAGTACTTC. The rearrangement joins TRBV12-3 or TRBV12-4 to TRBJ2-5; 7 nucleotides agree with TRBD2. After removal of 5 bases from V and 7 bases from J, the junction contained 28 bases not matched to a gene. This CDR3 is 20 amino acids long.

Of note for this clonotype: Since a much larger clone is just one base distant, this may be a read error. The chain links TRBV5-1 to TRBJ2-5, with a tentative D call TRBD1 (6 bases). The ends were cut back, 0 bases at V and 4 bases at J, with 10 bases in the middle. The CDR3 length is 14 residues. Germline V gene lookup returns CDR1 SGHRS and CDR2 YFSETQ. The CDR3 loop is CASSLAGDRETQYF. The DNA for the CDR3 is TGCGCCAGCAGCTTGGCAGGGGACCGAGAGACCCAGTACTTC.

The chain joins TRBV7-9 to TRBJ2-3; D remains ambiguous. Germline values: CDR1 SEHNR, CDR2 FQNEAQ (reference sequence). Trimming cost V 5 bases and J 6 bases, with 24 bases left between them. This CDR3 is built from 17 residues. The CDR3 loop reads CASSVDLAVALQDTQYF. CDR3 nucleotide sequence: TGTGCCAGCAGCGTCGACTTAGCCGTCGCCCTCCAGGATACGCAGTATTTT.

This clonotype came up a few times. The genes are TRBV3-1 and TRBJ2-7; the match to TRBD2 covers 7 bases. The CDR3 covers 16 residues. Per the germline V gene, CDR1 is LGHDT and CDR2 is YNNKEL (reference sequence). The V and J ends lost 4 bases and 0 bases, in that order; junction bases with no gene match: 9. The CDR3 sequence is CASSPFTSASSYEQYF. The DNA of the CDR3 is TGTGCCAGCAGCCCCTTCACTAGCGCCAGCTCCTACGAGCAGTACTTC.

The chain uses TRBV5-1 and TRBJ2-7; no firm D call. Trimming removed 4 bases at V and 6 bases at J, with 14 bases between. Germline CDR1 SGHRS, CDR2 YFSETQ. CDR3 length equals 13 residues. The CDR3 region is CASSVNSLGEQYF. The CDR3 DNA reads TGCGCCAGCAGCGTGAACTCTCTAGGCGAGCAGTACTTC.

The chain has TRBV19 and TRBJ2-1; perhaps TRBD1 as D (5 bases). The length of the CDR3 is 12 residues. V was trimmed by 4 bases and J by 7 bases, leaving 8 bases between them. CDR1 is LNHDA and CDR2 is SQIVND in the germline V gene (reference sequence). Here the CDR3 DNA reads TGTGCCAGTAGTACTAGGGGTAATGAGCAGTTCTTC. Its translation: CASSTRGNEQFF.

Here the CDR3 reads CASSEATSGSGYEQYF. Here the CDR3 DNA reads TGTGCCAGCAGTGAAGCGACGAGCGGGAGCGGGTACGAGCAGTACTTC. The chain combines TRBV6-1 with TRBJ2-7; 8 bases are a match to TRBD2. The CDR3 covers 16 residues. V shed 0 bases, J shed 4 bases, and the junction held 8 bases outside the gene matches. CDR1 and CDR2 (germline): MNHNS, SASEGT.

In its sample, this clonotype was seen a few times. This chain uses TRBV29-1 with TRBJ2-7, with TRBD2 identical over 13 bases. The germline gives CDR1 SQVTM, CDR2 ANQGSEA. CDR3 length: 16 amino acids. The V segment lost 4 bases and the J segment 1 base; nucleotides outside the gene matches: 7. CDR3 amino acids: CSVAGGTSGMSYEQYF. In DNA form, the CDR3 reads TGCAGCGTTGCGGGAGGGACTAGCGGGATGTCCTACGAGCAGTACTTC.

J is TRBJ2-7 and V is TRBV20-1; TRBD2 matches at 12 bases. The CDR3 runs to 15 residues. The junction had 11 bases not matched to a gene; V was cut back by 6 bases and J by 5 bases. Germline V gives CDR1 DFQATT, CDR2 SNEGSKA (reference sequence). The CDR3: CSAIGLAGFTNEQYF. The CDR3 nucleotides are TGCAGTGCCATCGGACTAGCGGGATTTACTAACGAGCAGTACTTC.